This T cell receptor beta chain was found in a study of response to subunit inactivated influenza vaccine. Overall study findings and caveats: There was a suggestion from the authors that each seasonal influenza vaccination recruits few new T cells.

Using its own MiXCR run on the RT-PCR reads, TCRdb lists one record per CDR3 protein. The sample shows roughly 650,000 distinct CDR3 sequences, less than 20% of them seen only once. Trimming removed 5 bases at V and 4 bases at J, with 6 bases between. The CDR3 contains 12 residues. As concerns this clonotype: Its antigen is not identified.

This specimen consisted of PBMCs from blood, obtained 11 to 12 days after vaccination. The V call is TRBV12-3 or TRBV12-4, the J call TRBJ1-5, with a weak D call TRBD1 (6 bases). The receptor comes from a man aged 50 or older who received an inactivated influenza vaccine. In nucleotides, the CDR3 is TGTGCCAGCAGTACAGGGAATCAGCCCCAGCATTTT. This sequence encodes CASSTGNQPQHF.